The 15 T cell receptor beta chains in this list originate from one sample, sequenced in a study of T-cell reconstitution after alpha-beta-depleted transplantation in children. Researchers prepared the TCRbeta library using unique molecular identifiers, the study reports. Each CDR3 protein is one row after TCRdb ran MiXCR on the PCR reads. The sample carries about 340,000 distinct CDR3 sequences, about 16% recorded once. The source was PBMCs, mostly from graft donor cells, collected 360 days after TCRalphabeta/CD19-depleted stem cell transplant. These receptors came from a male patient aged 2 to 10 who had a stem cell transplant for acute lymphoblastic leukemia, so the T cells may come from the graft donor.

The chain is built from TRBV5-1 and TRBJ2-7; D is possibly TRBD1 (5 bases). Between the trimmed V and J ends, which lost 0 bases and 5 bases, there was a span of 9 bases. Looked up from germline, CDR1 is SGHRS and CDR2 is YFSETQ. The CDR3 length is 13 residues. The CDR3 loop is CASSLGQGDEQYF. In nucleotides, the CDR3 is TGCGCCAGCAGCTTGGGGCAGGGCGACGAGCAGTACTTC.

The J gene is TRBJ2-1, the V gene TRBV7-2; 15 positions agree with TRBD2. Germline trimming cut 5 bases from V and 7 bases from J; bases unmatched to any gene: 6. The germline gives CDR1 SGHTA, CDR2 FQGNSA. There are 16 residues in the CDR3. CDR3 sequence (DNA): TGTGCCAGCAGCCGGGGGACTAGCGGGAGGATTAATGAGCAGTTCTTC. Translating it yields CASSRGTSGRINEQFF.

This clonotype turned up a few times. CDR3 sequence (DNA): TGTGCCAGAGGCCGGACTACAGTTATTAGCAATCAGCCCCAGCATTTT. This translates into CARGRTTVISNQPQHF. V and J are TRBV2 and TRBJ1-5; D ambiguous. Germline lookup yields CDR1 SNHLY and CDR2 FYNNEI. Trimming removed 9 bases from V and 0 bases from J, with 18 bases in between. The CDR3 is 16 residues long. The complete variable domain, with remaining parts taken from reference TRBV2 and TRBJ1-5, reads EPEVTQTPSHQVTQMGQEVILRCVPISNHLYFYWYRQILGQKVEFLVSFYNNEISEKSEIFDDQFSVERPDGSNFTLKIRSTKLEDSAMYFCARGRTTVISNQPQHFGDGTRLSIL.

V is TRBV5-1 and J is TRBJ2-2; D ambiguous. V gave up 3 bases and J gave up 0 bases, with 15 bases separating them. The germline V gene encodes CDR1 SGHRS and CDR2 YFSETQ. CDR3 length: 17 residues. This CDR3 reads CASSSGSTTPNTGELFF. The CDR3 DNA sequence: TGCGCCAGCAGCTCGGGCTCTACGACACCGAACACCGGGGAGCTGTTTTTT.

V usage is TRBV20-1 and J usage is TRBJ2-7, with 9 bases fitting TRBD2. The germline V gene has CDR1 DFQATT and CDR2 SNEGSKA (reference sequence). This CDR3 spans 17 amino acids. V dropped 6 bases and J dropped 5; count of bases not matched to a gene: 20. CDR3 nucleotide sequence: TGCAGTGCGAACAAGGGAGTAGCGGGAGTTTGGGAGAACGAGCAGTACTTC. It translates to CSANKGVAGVWENEQYF.

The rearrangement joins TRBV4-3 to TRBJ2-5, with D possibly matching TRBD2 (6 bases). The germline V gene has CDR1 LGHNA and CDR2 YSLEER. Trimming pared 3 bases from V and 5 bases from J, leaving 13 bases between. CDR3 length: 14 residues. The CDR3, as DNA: TGCGCCAGCAGCCACACCGGGAGTGGCGAGACCCAGTACTTC. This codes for CASSHTGSGETQYF.

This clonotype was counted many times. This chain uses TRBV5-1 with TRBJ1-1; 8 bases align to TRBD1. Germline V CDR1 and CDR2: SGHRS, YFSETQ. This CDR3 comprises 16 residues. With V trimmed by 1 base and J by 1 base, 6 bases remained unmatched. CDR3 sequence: CASSLPTGTGNTEAFF. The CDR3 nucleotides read TGCGCCAGCAGCTTGCCCACCGGGACAGGGAACACTGAAGCTTTCTTT.

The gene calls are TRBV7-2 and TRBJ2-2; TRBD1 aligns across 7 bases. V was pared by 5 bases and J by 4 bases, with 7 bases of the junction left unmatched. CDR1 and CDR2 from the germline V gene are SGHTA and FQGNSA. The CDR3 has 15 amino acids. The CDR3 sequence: CASSKGGAGTGELFF. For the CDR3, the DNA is TGTGCCAGCAGCAAAGGGGGCGCCGGCACCGGGGAGCTGTTTTTT.

CDR3 DNA: TGCGCCAGCAGCTTCCAGGACAGGGGACAAGAGACCCAGTACTTC. Amino acids: CASSFQDRGQETQYF. The gene calls are TRBV5-1 and TRBJ2-5; 9 positions agree with TRBD1. The CDR3 extends over 15 amino acids. Germline V lookup: CDR1 SGHRS, CDR2 YFSETQ. V lost 2 bases and J lost 2; bases outside the gene matches: 4.

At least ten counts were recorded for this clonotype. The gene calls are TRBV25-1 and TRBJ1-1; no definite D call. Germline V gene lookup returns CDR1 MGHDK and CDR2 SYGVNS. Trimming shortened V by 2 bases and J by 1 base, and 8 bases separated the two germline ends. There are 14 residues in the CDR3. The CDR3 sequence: CASSETGWNTEAFF. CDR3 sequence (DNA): TGTGCCAGCAGTGAAACCGGATGGAACACTGAAGCTTTCTTT.

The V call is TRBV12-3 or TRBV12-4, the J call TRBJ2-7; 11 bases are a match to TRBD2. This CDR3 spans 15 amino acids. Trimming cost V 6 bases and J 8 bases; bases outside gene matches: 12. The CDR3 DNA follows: TGTGCCAGCAGCAGGGGGGCCGGGACTAGCGGAAAGCAGTACTTC. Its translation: CASSRGAGTSGKQYF.

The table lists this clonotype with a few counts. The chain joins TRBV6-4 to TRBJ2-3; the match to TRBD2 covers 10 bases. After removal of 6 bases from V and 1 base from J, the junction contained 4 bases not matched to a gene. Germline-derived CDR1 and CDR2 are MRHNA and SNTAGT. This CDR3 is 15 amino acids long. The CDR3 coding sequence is TGTGCCAGCAGGATGGGGACTAGCGGCACAGATACGCAGTATTTT. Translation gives CASRMGTSGTDTQYF.

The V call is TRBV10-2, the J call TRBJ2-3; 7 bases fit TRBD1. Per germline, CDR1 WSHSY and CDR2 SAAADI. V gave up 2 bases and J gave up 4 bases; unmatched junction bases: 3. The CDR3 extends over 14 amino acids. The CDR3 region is CASSENRGADTQYF. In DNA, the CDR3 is TGCGCCAGCAGTGAGAACAGGGGCGCAGATACGCAGTATTTT.

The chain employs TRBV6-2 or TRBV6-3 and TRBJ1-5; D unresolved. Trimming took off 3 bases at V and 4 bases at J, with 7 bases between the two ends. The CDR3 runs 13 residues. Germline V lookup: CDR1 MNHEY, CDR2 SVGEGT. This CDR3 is CASSYGPNQPQHF. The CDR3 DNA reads TGTGCCAGCAGTTATGGGCCGAATCAGCCCCAGCATTTT.

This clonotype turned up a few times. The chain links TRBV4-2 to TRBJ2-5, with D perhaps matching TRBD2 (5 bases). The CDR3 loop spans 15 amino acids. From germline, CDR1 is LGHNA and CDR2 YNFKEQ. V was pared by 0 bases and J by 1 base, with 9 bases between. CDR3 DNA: TGTGCCAGCAGCCAAGATCGGCGGGTCCAAGAGACCCAGTACTTC. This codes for CASSQDRRVQETQYF.